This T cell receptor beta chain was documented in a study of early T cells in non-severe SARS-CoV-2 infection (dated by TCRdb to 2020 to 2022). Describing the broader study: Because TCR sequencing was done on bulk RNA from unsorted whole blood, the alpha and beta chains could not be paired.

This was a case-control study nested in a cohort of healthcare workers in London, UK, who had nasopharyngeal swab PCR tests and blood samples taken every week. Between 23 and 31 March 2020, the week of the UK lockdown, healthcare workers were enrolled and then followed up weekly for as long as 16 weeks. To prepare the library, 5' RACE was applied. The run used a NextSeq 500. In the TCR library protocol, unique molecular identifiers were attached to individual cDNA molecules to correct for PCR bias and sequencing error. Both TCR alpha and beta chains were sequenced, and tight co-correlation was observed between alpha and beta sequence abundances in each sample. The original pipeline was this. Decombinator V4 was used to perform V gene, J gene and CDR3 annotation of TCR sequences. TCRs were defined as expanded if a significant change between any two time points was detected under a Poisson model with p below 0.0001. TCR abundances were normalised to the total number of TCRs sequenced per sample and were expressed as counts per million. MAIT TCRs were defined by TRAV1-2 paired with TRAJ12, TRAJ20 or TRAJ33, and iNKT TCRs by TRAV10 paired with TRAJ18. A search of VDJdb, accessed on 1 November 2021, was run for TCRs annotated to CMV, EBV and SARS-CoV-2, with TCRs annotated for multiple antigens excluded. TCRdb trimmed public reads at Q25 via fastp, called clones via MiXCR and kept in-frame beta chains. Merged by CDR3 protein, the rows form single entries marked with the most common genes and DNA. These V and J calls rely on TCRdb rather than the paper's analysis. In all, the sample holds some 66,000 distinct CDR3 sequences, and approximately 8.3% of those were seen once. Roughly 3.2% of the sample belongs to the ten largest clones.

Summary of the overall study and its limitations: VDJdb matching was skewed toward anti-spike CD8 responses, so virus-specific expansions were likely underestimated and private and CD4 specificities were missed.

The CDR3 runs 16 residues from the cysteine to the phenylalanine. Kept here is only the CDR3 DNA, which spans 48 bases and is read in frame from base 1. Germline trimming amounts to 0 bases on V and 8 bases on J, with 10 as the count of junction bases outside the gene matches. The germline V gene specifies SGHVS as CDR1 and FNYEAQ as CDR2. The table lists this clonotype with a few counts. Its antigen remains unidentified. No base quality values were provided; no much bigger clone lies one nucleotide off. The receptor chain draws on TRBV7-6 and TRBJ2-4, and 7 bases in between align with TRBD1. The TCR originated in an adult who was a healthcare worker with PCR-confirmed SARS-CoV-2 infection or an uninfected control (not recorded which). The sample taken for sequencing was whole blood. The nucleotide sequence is TGTGCCAGCAGCTTAGCGGGGGCGAACCAGGGGGACATTCAGTACTTC. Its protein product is CASSLAGANQGDIQYF.